The 10 T cell receptor beta chains in this list originate from one sample, sequenced in a study of OX40 agonist ivuxolimab in advanced cancers. The method was immunoSEQ multiplex PCR; TCRdb's version includes in-frame clones alone and lacks a portion of them. Here the sample spans around 64,000 clones, roughly nine tenths being singletons. The sequences come from CD4+ or CD8+ T cells sorted from blood, collected in a trial of the OX40 agonist ivuxolimab. The receptors were sampled from an adult with an advanced solid tumor such as melanoma, head and neck, liver or kidney cancer.

The sample holds one count of this clone. The chain uses TRBV5-6 and TRBJ2-1; 10 bases align to TRBD2. Per germline, CDR1 SGHDT and CDR2 YYEEEE. There are 14 residues in the CDR3. V gave up 2 bases and J gave up 7 bases; unmatched junction bases: 3. CDR3 sequence (DNA): TGTGCCAGCAGCTTCGGGACTAGCGTTAATGAGCAGTTCTTC. It codes for CASSFGTSVNEQFF.

V usage is TRBV18 and J usage is TRBJ2-3; D is possibly TRBD1 or TRBD2 (5 bases each). V lost 3 bases to trimming and J lost 4 bases, with 11 bases between them. Germline values: CDR1 KGHSH, CDR2 LQKENI. The CDR3 loop spans 14 amino acids. The CDR3 loop reads CASSPGRGADTQYF. The CDR3 DNA follows: TGTGCCAGCTCACCGGGCAGAGGGGCAGATACGCAGTATTTT.

The chain recombines TRBV7-2 with TRBJ1-3; unclear D gene. Trimming shortened V by 0 bases and J by 4 bases, and 10 bases separated the two germline ends. This CDR3 is built from 15 residues. Per the germline V gene, CDR1 is SGHTA and CDR2 is FQGNSA. The CDR3 loop reads CASSLAAAVGNTIYF. The CDR3, as DNA: TGTGCCAGCAGCTTAGCAGCGGCCGTAGGAAACACCATATATTTT.

V is TRBV5-1 and J is TRBJ2-7; D unresolved. This CDR3 region has 13 residues. Trimming took 1 base from V and 1 from J, leaving 6 bases between them. Per germline, CDR1 SGHRS and CDR2 YFSETQ. The CDR3 region is CASSLYSSYEQYF. The CDR3 nucleotides read TGCGCCAGCAGCTTGTATTCGTCCTACGAGCAGTACTTC.

This chain uses TRBV25-1 with TRBJ2-2; 10 bases line up with TRBD2. Germline values: CDR1 MGHDK, CDR2 SYGVNS. There are 16 residues in the CDR3. V lost 0 bases to trimming and J lost 6 bases; unmatched junction nucleotides: 4. The CDR3 reads CASSEYSGTSAGELFF. The CDR3 region has the DNA TGTGCCAGCAGTGAATATAGCGGGACTAGCGCCGGGGAGCTGTTTTTT.

The V gene is TRBV12-2, the J gene TRBJ1-5; TRBD1 reflects the table's D call only, with no check against the DNA. TRBV12-2 is labeled a pseudogene. The CDR3 totals 16 residues. CDR3 sequence (DNA): TGTGCAAGTCCCCCGGCAGGGGGCGTTCTCCATCAGCCCCAGCATTTT. It yields the protein CASPPAGGVLHQPQHF.

This chain uses TRBV19 with TRBJ2-1, with 16 bases lining up with TRBD2. J lost 7 bases, V lost 7 bases, and 4 bases had no gene match. CDR1 is LNHDA and CDR2 is SQIVND in the germline V gene (reference sequence). The length of the CDR3 is 15 residues. CDR3 sequence: CASNTGLAGGNEQFF. The CDR3 DNA reads as TGTGCCAGTAACACGGGACTAGCGGGGGGGAATGAGCAGTTCTTC.

V and J are TRBV6-5 and TRBJ1-2; D uncertain. CDR3 length equals 13 residues. The germline V gene encodes CDR1 MNHEY and CDR2 SVGAGI. V gave up 6 bases and J gave up 6 bases, with 14 bases separating them. The CDR3 spells CASSPRLGHGYTF. For the CDR3, the DNA is TGTGCCAGCAGCCCTCGACTAGGGCATGGCTACACCTTC.

The chain combines TRBV9 with TRBJ1-2; D is undetermined. Germline CDR1 and CDR2: SGDLS and YYNGEE. The CDR3 sequence is 13 residues long. V was cut by 8 bases and J by 5 bases, with 16 bases left in between. The CDR3 is CARTLETTYGYTF. The DNA for the CDR3 is TGTGCCAGGACTTTAGAAACGACATATGGCTACACCTTC.

The chain joins TRBV30 to TRBJ1-5; possibly TRBD1 for D (6 bases). The CDR3 has 14 residues. The V gene's germline CDR1 is GTSNPN and CDR2 SVGIG (reference sequence). Trimming removed 7 bases from V and 3 bases from J, with 16 bases in between. CDR3 DNA sequence: TGTGCCTCAAGTTCGGGGGGCTTCAATCAGCCCCAGCATTTT. This gives the protein CASSSGGFNQPQHF.